This TCR beta chain came from a study of blood T cell repertoires in COVID-19. In germline, CDR1 is LGHDT, CDR2 YNNKEL (reference sequence). V gave up 2 bases and J gave up 3 bases; unmatched junction bases: 3. The CDR3 extends over 14 amino acids. Authors' processing steps: Reference gene primer amplification yielded estimated nucleated cell counts. Profiled with immunoSEQ multiplex PCR; TCRdb holds only in-frame clones, not every one. For V, J and clone size, that table is used; D and trimming come from the DNA. Among some 240,000 clones listed, approximately 82% were seen once. Source material: peripheral blood. The chain employs TRBV3-1 (or the pseudogene TRBV3-2) and TRBJ2-7, with 8 bases aligning to TRBD2. This clonotype was obtained from a woman aged 40 to 49 who had recovered from COVID-19. CDR3 coding DNA: TGTGCCAGCAGCCAAAAGGGACTAGTCTACGAGCAGTACTTC. Amino acid sequence: CASSQKGLVYEQYF.